The 30 T cell receptor beta chains below were found in one sample sequenced in a study of T cell responses to AZD1222 COVID-19 vaccine (TCRdb year 2021). The library was produced with the immunoSEQ multiplex PCR assay. TCRdb carries this immuneACCESS record with in-frame sequences only. Its versions omit some clonotypes, under half of them owing to an unresolved V gene in the studies checked, with the rest unexplained. Recorded for this sample are some 75,000 clones; 70% to 90% of them occurred a single time. The biggest ten clones account for approximately 11% of the sample. The time point label, as the study defines it: baseline before first vaccination. The specimen comprised peripheral blood, sampled on day 0 of AZD1222 vaccination. These receptors came from an adult in good health.

CDR3 DNA: TGTGCCAGCAGCTTAGGTCGGCAGGGGGTACGAGAGACCCAGTACTTC. This codes for CASSLGRQGVRETQYF. The rearrangement links TRBV7-9 to TRBJ2-5; 7 positions agree with TRBD1. There are 16 residues in the CDR3. V shed 1 base and J 4 bases; nucleotides not matched to a gene: 9. The germline V gene has CDR1 SEHNR and CDR2 FQNEAQ (reference sequence). Full variable domain (remainder filled in from reference TRBV7-9 and TRBJ2-5): DTGVSQNPRHKITKRGQNVTFRCDPISEHNRLYWYRQTLGQGPEFLTYFQNEAQLEKSRLLSDRFSAERPKGSFSTLEIQRTEQGDSAMYLCASSLGRQGVRETQYFGPGTRLLVL.

V and J are TRBV18 and TRBJ2-3; D is possibly TRBD1 or TRBD2 (5 bases each). V was cut by 1 base and J by 3 bases, with 8 bases left in between. This CDR3 region has 14 residues. Germline V gene data show CDR1 as KGHSH and CDR2 as LQKENI. In nucleotides, the CDR3 is TGTGCCAGCTCACCACTGAGGGGTACAGATACGCAGTATTTT. As protein: CASSPLRGTDTQYF.

J is TRBJ1-6 and V is TRBV5-4, with D perhaps TRBD1 (5 bases). The CDR3 runs 13 residues. Germline loops: CDR1 SGHNT, CDR2 YYREEE (reference sequence). Trimming left V 3 bases short and J 8 bases short, with 9 bases between. The chain's CDR3 is CASSWDWDSPLHF. DNA for the CDR3: TGTGCCAGCAGCTGGGACTGGGATTCACCCCTCCACTTT.

The rearrangement links TRBV7-2 to TRBJ1-2, with 10 bases that match TRBD1. Germline V gene lookup returns CDR1 SGHTA and CDR2 FQGNSA. This CDR3 has 13 amino acids. Trimming took 5 bases from V and 8 from J; bases not matched to a gene: 5. Here the CDR3 reads CASSPDRGRGYTF. The CDR3 DNA reads as TGTGCCAGCAGCCCGGACAGGGGGAGAGGCTACACCTTC.

The chain has TRBV6-2 or TRBV6-3 and TRBJ2-3; the match to TRBD1 covers 9 bases. CDR1 is MNHEY and CDR2 is SVGEGT in the germline V gene. The CDR3 has 14 residues. V lost 5 bases to trimming and J lost 4 bases; unmatched junction nucleotides: 4. The CDR3 DNA follows: TGTGCCAGCAGTAACAGGGGGCGCTCAGATACGCAGTATTTT. The encoded protein is CASSNRGRSDTQYF.

This chain uses TRBV3-1 (or the pseudogene TRBV3-2) with TRBJ2-7; possibly TRBD2 for D (5 bases). This CDR3 is built from 14 residues. V was shortened by 4 bases and J by 2 bases, with 12 bases between the two germline ends. Germline values: CDR1 LGHDT, CDR2 YNNKEL (reference sequence). In DNA form, the CDR3 reads TGTGCCAGCAGCCCCCGGGATTACCCCTACGAGCAGTACTTC. Protein sequence: CASSPRDYPYEQYF.

The chain combines TRBV28 with TRBJ2-1; the D gene is possibly TRBD2 (6 bases). Germline CDR1 reads MDHEN; CDR2 reads SYDVKM. V lost 4 bases and J 0 bases, leaving 19 bases between the germline ends. This CDR3 has 18 residues. The CDR3 DNA sequence: TGTGCCAGCAGTTCCCTTAGCGGTAGAAGAAACTCCTACAATGAGCAGTTCTTC. Protein product: CASSSLSGRRNSYNEQFF.

The V gene is TRBV5-1, the J gene TRBJ2-7; 8 bases map to TRBD1. Germline CDR1 is SGHRS and CDR2 is YFSETQ. The trim removed 4 bases at V and 0 bases at J, leaving 6 bases unmatched. This CDR3 is built from 15 residues. The CDR3 region is CASSPRTGSSYEQYF. Written as DNA, the CDR3 is TGCGCCAGCAGCCCCCGGACAGGGAGCTCCTACGAGCAGTACTTC.

The chain employs TRBV27 and TRBJ1-4; 9 bases agree with TRBD1. This CDR3 has 16 residues. J was trimmed by 5 bases and V by 6 bases; bases with no gene match: 10. The germline gives CDR1 MNHEY, CDR2 SMNVEV (reference sequence). CDR3 DNA: TGTGCCAGCAGAGCCCGGACACAGGGGGCGAATGAAAAACTGTTTTTT. As protein: CASRARTQGANEKLFF.

V and J are TRBV5-4 and TRBJ2-5; D gene unclear. Trimming left V 1 base short and J 2 bases short, with 9 bases between. Germline values: CDR1 SGHNT, CDR2 YYREEE (reference sequence). This CDR3 has 14 residues. CDR3 amino acids: CASSLPTGQETQYF. The CDR3 DNA reads TGTGCCAGCAGCTTGCCAACCGGTCAAGAGACCCAGTACTTC. The full variable domain, rest sourced from reference TRBV5-4 and TRBJ2-5, is ETGVTQSPTHLIKTRGQQVTLRCSSQSGHNTVSWYQQALGQGPQFIFQYYREEENGRGNFPPRFSGLQFPNYSSELNVNALELDDSALYLCASSLPTGQETQYFGPGTRLLVL.

The sample holds one count of this clone. The chain carries TRBV5-1 and TRBJ2-5; D is perhaps TRBD2 (6 bases). The CDR3 runs 13 residues. The V gene's germline CDR1 is SGHRS and CDR2 YFSETQ. V lost 8 bases and J 2 bases, leaving 13 bases between the germline ends. CDR3 DNA: TGCGCCAGTCAAGTAGCGGCTCAAGAGACCCAGTACTTC. This translates into CASQVAAQETQYF. Using reference TRBV5-1 and TRBJ2-5 for the parts outside the CDR3, the full variable domain is KAGVTQTPRYLIKTRGQQVTLSCSPISGHRSVSWYQQTPGQGLQFLFEYFSETQRNKGNFPGRFSGRQFSNSRSEMNVSTLELGDSALYLCASQVAAQETQYFGPGTRLLVL.

This rearrangement joins TRBV11-2 to TRBJ2-3, with D tentatively TRBD2 (6 bases). This CDR3 has 16 amino acids. Germline CDR1 and CDR2: SGHAT and FQNNGV. V lost 5 bases and J lost 2, with 17 bases in between. The CDR3 bases are TGTGCCAGCAGCCCTAGAGGGACTCGTTACACAGATACGCAGTATTTT. Amino acids: CASSPRGTRYTDTQYF. Drawing the rest from reference TRBV11-2 and TRBJ2-3, the complete variable domain is EAGVAQSPRYKIIEKRQSVAFWCNPISGHATLYWYQQILGQGPKLLIQFQNNGVVDDSQLPKDRFSAERLKGVDSTLKIQPAKLEDSAVYLCASSPRGTRYTDTQYFGPGTRLTVL.

A word on this clone: A junction end diverges from the germline sequence, so it may reflect a read error. The chain is built from TRBV7-7 and TRBJ2-1; TRBD2 agrees at 12 bases. The CDR3 contains 15 residues. Germline lookup yields CDR1 SSHAT and CDR2 FNYEAQ (reference sequence). The CDR3 reads CASSLGLAGVNEQFF. The CDR3 bases are TGTGCCAGCAGCTTAGGACTAGCGGGGGTAAATGAACAGTTCTTC. Combining the CDR3 with reference TRBV7-7 and TRBJ2-1 gives the whole variable domain GAGVSQSPRYKVTKRGQDVTLRCDPISSHATLYWYQQALGQGPEFLTYFNYEAQPDKSGLPSDRFSAERPEGSISTLTIQRTEQRDSAMYRCASSLGLAGVNEQFFGPGTRLTVL.

V is TRBV4-2 and J is TRBJ1-4; D unresolved. V was pared by 2 bases and J by 0 bases, with 7 bases between. The CDR3 is 15 amino acids. CDR1 LGHNA and CDR2 YNFKEQ come from the germline V gene. The CDR3 coding sequence is TGTGCCAGCAGCCAAAACAGTGCAACTAATGAAAAACTGTTTTTT. It is translated as CASSQNSATNEKLFF.

A note on this clone: This CDR3 is also generated by other DNA sequences in the sample. V usage is TRBV20-1 and J usage is TRBJ2-5, with D perhaps TRBD2 (6 bases). This CDR3 is 14 amino acids long. The germline gives CDR1 DFQATT, CDR2 SNEGSKA (reference sequence). Trimming left V 3 bases short and J 2 bases short, with 13 bases between. The DNA of the CDR3 is TGCAGTGCTAGTCTGGGACTCGCTCAAGAGACCCAGTACTTC. Protein sequence: CSASLGLAQETQYF.

The V call is TRBV5-1, the J call TRBJ2-5, with 10 bases matching TRBD2. The CDR3 is 15 residues long. Germline loops: CDR1 SGHRS, CDR2 YFSETQ. Losses at the gene ends were 5 bases for V and 1 base for J; bases not matched to a gene: 5. The DNA of the CDR3 is TGCGCCAGCAGTCCAAGCGGGGGGGTCCAAGAGACCCAGTACTTC. This sequence encodes CASSPSGGVQETQYF.

This clone was detected once. The CDR3 loop is CRDRVIDEQYV. DNA of the CDR3: TGCCGGGACAGAGTAATCGACGAGCAGTACGTC. This sequence joins TRBV24-1 and TRBJ2-7; TRBD1 aligns across 7 bases. The CDR3 is 11 residues long. Looked up from germline, CDR1 is KGHDR and CDR2 is SFDVKD.

This sequence joins TRBV6-4 and TRBJ2-3; TRBD2 aligns across 7 bases. CDR3 length: 15 residues. The germline V gene has CDR1 MRHNA and CDR2 SNTAGT. After removal of 5 bases from V and 2 bases from J, the junction contained 7 bases not matched to a gene. The DNA of the CDR3 is TGTGCCAGCAGTTACGGCGGGGGAAACACAGATACGCAGTATTTT. Translation gives CASSYGGGNTDTQYF.

The J gene is TRBJ1-6, the V gene TRBV5-1; D unclear. The CDR3 runs 14 residues. V was trimmed by 0 bases and J by 4 bases, leaving 5 bases between them. Germline CDR1 reads SGHRS; CDR2 reads YFSETQ. The CDR3: CASSLAGYNSPLHF. In DNA form, the CDR3 reads TGCGCCAGCAGCTTGGCGGGATATAATTCACCCCTCCACTTT.

The V call is TRBV25-1, the J call TRBJ2-7; D uncertain. V was trimmed by 3 bases and J by 0 bases, leaving 3 bases between them. This CDR3 region has 12 residues. Germline V gene lookup returns CDR1 MGHDK and CDR2 SYGVNS. The chain's CDR3 is CASSDNSYEQYV. The CDR3 region has the DNA TGTGCCAGCAGTGACAACTCCTACGAGCAGTACGTC.

The genes are TRBV10-3 and TRBJ2-7; maybe TRBD2 (5 bases). The CDR3 is 13 residues long. Germline CDR1 is ENHRY and CDR2 is SYGVKD. The ends were cut back, 0 bases at V and 6 bases at J, with 9 bases in the middle. CDR3 loop: CAISESRGPEQYF. CDR3 in DNA: TGTGCCATCAGTGAGTCCCGAGGGCCCGAGCAGTACTTC.

This chain joins TRBV16 and TRBJ1-5; D not certain. Trimming removed 4 bases from V and 2 bases from J, with 9 bases in between. Germline V gives CDR1 KGHSY, CDR2 FQNENV. The length of the CDR3 is 14 residues. The CDR3 sequence: CASSRNGRNQPQHF. For the CDR3, the DNA is TGTGCCAGCAGCCGAAACGGACGCAATCAGCCCCAGCATTTT.

J is TRBJ2-7 and V is TRBV24-1; possible D gene TRBD1, 5 bases. V lost 7 bases and J lost 3, with 12 bases in between. The CDR3 length is 13 residues. Looked up from germline, CDR1 is KGHDR and CDR2 is SFDVKD. This CDR3 reads CATSATGYYEQYV. The CDR3, as DNA: TGTGCCACCAGCGCCACAGGATACTACGAGCAGTACGTC.

The chain joins TRBV5-5 to TRBJ2-5; 7 bases are a match to TRBD1. V dropped 5 bases and J dropped 1; count of bases not matched to a gene: 5. In germline, CDR1 is SGHKS, CDR2 YYEKEE (reference sequence). CDR3 size: 14 residues. CDR3 in amino acids: CASRRRDSQETQYF. The CDR3 DNA is TGTGCCAGCAGGCGTAGGGACAGCCAAGAGACCCAGTACTTC.

The chain uses TRBV7-8 and TRBJ2-7, with 9 bases aligning to TRBD1. J gave up 2 bases and V 6 bases, and 20 bases lay outside the gene matches. From germline, CDR1 is SGHVS and CDR2 FQNEAQ. The CDR3 is made up of 19 amino acids. CDR3 sequence (DNA): TGTGCCAGCAGTCCTACAGGGGGCGTTTGGCTTCCCAAGGCCTACGAGCAGTACTTC. Encoded protein: CASSPTGGVWLPKAYEQYF. Together with reference TRBV7-8 and TRBJ2-7, the CDR3 gives the full variable domain: GAGVSQSPRYKVAKRGQDVALRCDPISGHVSLFWYQQALGQGPEFLTYFQNEAQLDKSGLPSDRFFAERPEGSVSTLKIQRTQQEDSAVYLCASSPTGGVWLPKAYEQYFGPGTRLTVT.

This chain uses TRBV19 with TRBJ2-1; D ambiguous. Germline V gives CDR1 LNHDA, CDR2 SQIVND (reference sequence). The CDR3 sequence is 16 residues long. V was clipped by 3 bases and J by 0 bases, with 12 bases between them. CDR3 protein: CASSMIRPGSYNEQFF. The CDR3 DNA follows: TGTGCCAGTAGTATGATACGCCCAGGCTCCTACAATGAGCAGTTCTTC.

This clone was seen only a few times. The chain uses TRBV19 and TRBJ2-1, with 7 nucleotides matching TRBD2. The J segment lost 0 bases and the V segment lost 9 bases, leaving 14 bases of the junction unmatched. The CDR3 covers 17 residues. Per the germline V gene, CDR1 is LNHDA and CDR2 is SQIVND (reference sequence). Written as DNA, the CDR3 is TGTGCCAGCCGAAAGTACCTGCGGGGGAGCTCCTACAATGAGCAGTTCTTC. Translated, it gives CASRKYLRGSSYNEQFF.

V is TRBV12-5 and J is TRBJ2-5, with TRBD2 identical over 13 bases. Germline V gives CDR1 LGHNT, CDR2 FRNRAP. The V and J ends lost 4 bases and 3 bases, in that order; junction bases with no gene match: 2. The CDR3 is 15 residues long. CDR3 nucleotide sequence: TGTGCTAGTGGTTCTGGACTAGCGGGAGAAGAGACCCAGTACTTC. Its translation: CASGSGLAGEETQYF.

The genes are TRBV28 and TRBJ1-6, with D perhaps TRBD1 (5 bases). Germline V CDR1 and CDR2: MDHEN, SYDVKM. This CDR3 comprises 16 residues. With 2 bases removed from V and 9 bases from J, the gap between germline ends came to 17 bases. The CDR3 region has the DNA TGTGCCAGCAGTTTAGGCGGGACCTTTGAGAGTTCACCCCTCCACTTT. As protein: CASSLGGTFESSPLHF.

The V call is TRBV4-1, the J call TRBJ1-5; D ambiguous. Germline-derived CDR1 and CDR2 are MGHRA and YSYEKL. CDR3 size: 14 residues. The V end was cut by 4 bases, the J end by 2 bases, with 9 bases between. CDR3 bases: TGCGCCAGCAGCCCAGCCTGGGGCAATCAGCCCCAGCATTTT. Translating gives CASSPAWGNQPQHF.